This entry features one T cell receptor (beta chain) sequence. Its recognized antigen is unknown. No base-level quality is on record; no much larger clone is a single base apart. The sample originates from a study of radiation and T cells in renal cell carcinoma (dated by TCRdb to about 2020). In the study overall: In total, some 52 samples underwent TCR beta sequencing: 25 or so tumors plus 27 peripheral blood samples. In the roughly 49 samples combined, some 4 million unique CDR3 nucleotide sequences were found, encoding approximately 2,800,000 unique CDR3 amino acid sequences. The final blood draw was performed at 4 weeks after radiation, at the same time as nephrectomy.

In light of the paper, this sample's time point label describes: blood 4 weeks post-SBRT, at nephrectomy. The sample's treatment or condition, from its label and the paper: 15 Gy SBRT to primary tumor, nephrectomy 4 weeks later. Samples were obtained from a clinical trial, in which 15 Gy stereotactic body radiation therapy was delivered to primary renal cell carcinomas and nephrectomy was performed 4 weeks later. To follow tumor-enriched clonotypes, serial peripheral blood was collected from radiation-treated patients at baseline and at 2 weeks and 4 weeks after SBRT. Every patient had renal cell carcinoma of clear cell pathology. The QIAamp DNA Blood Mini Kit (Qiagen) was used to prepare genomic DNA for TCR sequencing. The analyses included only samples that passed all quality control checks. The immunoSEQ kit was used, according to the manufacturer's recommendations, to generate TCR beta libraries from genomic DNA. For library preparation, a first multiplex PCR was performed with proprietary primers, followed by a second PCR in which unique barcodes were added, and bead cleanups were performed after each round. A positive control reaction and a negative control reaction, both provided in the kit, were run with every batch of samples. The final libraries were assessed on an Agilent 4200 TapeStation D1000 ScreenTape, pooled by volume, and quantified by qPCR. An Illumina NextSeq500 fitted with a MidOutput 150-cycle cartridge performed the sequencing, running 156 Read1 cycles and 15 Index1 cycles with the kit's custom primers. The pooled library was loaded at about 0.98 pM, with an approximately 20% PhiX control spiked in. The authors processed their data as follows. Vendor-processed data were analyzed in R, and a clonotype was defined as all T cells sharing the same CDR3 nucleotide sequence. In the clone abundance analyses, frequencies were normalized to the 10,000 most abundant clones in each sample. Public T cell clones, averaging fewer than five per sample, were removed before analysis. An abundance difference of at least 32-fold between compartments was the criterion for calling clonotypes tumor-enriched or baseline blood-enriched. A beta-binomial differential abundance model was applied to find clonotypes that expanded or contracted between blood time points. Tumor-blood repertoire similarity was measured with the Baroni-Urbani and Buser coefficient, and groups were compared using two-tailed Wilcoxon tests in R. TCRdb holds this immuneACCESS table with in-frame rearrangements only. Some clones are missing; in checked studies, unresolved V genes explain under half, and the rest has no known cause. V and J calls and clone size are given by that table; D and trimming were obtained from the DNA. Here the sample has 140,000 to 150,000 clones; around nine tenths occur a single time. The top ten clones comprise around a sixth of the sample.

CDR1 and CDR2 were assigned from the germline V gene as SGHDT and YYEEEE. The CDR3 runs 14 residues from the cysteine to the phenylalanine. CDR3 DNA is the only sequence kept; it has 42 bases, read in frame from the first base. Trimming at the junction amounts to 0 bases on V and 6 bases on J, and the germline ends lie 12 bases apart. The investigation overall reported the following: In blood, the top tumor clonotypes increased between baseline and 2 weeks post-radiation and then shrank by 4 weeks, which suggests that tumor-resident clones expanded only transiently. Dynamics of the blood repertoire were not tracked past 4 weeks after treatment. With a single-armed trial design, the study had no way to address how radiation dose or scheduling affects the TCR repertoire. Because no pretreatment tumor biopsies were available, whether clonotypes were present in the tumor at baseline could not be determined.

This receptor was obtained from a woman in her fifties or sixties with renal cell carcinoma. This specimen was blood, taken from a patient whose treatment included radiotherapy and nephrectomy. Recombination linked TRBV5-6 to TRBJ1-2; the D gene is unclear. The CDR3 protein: CASSLGPILDGYTF. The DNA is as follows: TGTGCCAGCAGCTTGGGGCCTATCCTGGATGGCTACACCTTC.